This TCR beta chain derives from a study of Graves' ophthalmopathy and Graves' hyperthyroidism. Transcripts of RNA were the source for amplifying TCR beta CDR3 regions. A first-round RT-PCR used HTBI primers, followed by a second-round multiplex PCR. TCRdb used MiXCR to reprocess the multiplex PCR reads, holding one entry per CDR3 protein. The table lists under 200,000 distinct CDR3 sequences, around two fifths of them singletons. This clonotype showed up many times. V dropped 6 bases and J dropped 5; count of bases not matched to a gene: 10. The CDR3 contains 15 residues. This chain uses TRBV12-3 or TRBV12-4 with TRBJ2-7; TRBD1 aligns across 10 bases. The specimen sequenced was peripheral blood. The origin of this receptor is a woman aged 40 to 55 with Graves' ophthalmopathy. CDR3 loop: CASRAPGQGMNEQYF. Here the CDR3 DNA reads TGTGCCAGCAGAGCCCCGGGACAGGGGATGAACGAGCAGTACTTC.